Below, one T cell receptor (beta chain) is given with its context. Antigen specificity is unknown. This record comes from a study of vaccination and CD4 T cells after COVID-19. At the level of the study: Median time from COVID diagnosis to post-COVID sampling was over 95 days (35 to 161).

An Oncomine TCR Beta short-read assay was used to sequence the DNA from cultured CD4+ T cells. One entry per CDR3 protein, called by TCRdb with MiXCR from the PCR reads. Among approximately 10,000 distinct CDR3 sequences listed, around 55% were seen once. The CDR3 covers 15 residues. The trim removed 4 bases at V and 3 bases at J, leaving 5 bases unmatched. Germline V gives CDR1 MNHEY, CDR2 SMNVEV (reference sequence). Treatment given: roughly ten-day PBMC culture with coronavirus spike peptide pools or control peptides (ViraFEST assay). After expanding antigen-specific T cells with peptide pools, ViraFEST sequenced their TCRs. Before Alpha, Beta and Delta appeared in the US, convalescents tested positive (March–December 2020).

Input material: CD4+ T cells from blood, cultured in vitro. This sequence joins TRBV27 and TRBJ1-5, with TRBD1 matching 8 bases. This TCR came from a human donor who had recovered from COVID-19. The CDR3 sequence is CASSSSGGYNQPQHF. The DNA for the CDR3 is TGTGCCAGCAGTTCCTCAGGGGGCTACAATCAGCCCCAGCATTTT.